The source of this T cell receptor (beta chain) is a study of blood T cell repertoires in COVID-19. Study in general: Acute-phase and convalescent COVID-19 samples originated in the United States, Italy and Spain. Sources were T cells, B-cell-depleted T cells, or PBMCs; the material itself was cDNA or gDNA.

This clone has only one observation. In the original analysis: Nucleated cell number was recorded as an estimate derived from reference gene primer amplification. Profiled with immunoSEQ multiplex PCR; TCRdb holds only in-frame clones, not every one. D and trimming were read from the DNA, whereas the V and J calls and clone size are those reported in that table. The table includes about 150,000 clones, about 90% detected once. Germline CDR1 and CDR2: LNHDA and SQIVND (reference sequence). V lost 3 bases and J 5 bases, leaving 13 bases between the germline ends. The CDR3 has 14 residues. The rearrangement links TRBV19 to TRBJ1-1; D remains unclear. Input material: peripheral blood. The TCR was taken from a man between 60 and 70 years old with acute or convalescent COVID-19. This CDR3 reads CASSITSAGTEAFF. The CDR3 coding sequence is TGTGCCAGTAGTATTACCTCCGCCGGGACTGAAGCTTTCTTT. Full variable domain (remainder filled in from reference TRBV19 and TRBJ1-1): DGGITQSPKYLFRKEGQNVTLSCEQNLNHDAMYWYRQDPGQGLRLIYYSQIVNDFQKGDIAEGYSVSREKKESFPLTVTSAQKNPTAFYLCASSITSAGTEAFFGQGTRLTVV.